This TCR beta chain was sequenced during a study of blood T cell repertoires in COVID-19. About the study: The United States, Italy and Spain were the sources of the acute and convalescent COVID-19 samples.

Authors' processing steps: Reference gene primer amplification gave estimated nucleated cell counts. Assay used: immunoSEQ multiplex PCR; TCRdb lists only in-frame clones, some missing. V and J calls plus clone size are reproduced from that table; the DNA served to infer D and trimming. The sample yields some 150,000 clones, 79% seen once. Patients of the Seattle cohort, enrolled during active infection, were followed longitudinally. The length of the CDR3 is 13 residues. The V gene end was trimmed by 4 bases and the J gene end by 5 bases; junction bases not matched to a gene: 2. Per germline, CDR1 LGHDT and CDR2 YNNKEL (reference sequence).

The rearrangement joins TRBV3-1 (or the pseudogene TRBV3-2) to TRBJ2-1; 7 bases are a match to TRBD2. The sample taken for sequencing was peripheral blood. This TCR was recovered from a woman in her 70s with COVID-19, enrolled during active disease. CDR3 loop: CASSPGLDNEQFF. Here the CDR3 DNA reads TGTGCCAGCAGCCCCGGACTAGACAATGAGCAGTTCTTC.